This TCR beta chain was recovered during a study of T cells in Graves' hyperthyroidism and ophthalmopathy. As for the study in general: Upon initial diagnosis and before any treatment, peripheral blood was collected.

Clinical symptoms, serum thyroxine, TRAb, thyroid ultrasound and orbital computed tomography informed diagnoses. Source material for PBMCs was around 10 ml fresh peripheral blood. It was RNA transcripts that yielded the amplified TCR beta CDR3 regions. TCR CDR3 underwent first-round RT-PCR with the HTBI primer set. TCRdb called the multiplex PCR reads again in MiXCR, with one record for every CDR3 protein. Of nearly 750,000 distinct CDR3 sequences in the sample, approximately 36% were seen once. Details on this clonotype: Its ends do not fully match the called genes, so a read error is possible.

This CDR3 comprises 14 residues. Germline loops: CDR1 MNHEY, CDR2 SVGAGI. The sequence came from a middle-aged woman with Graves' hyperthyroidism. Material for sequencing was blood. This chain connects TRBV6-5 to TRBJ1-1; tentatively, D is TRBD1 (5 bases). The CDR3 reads CASKEGLMNTEASF. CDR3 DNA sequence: TGTGCCAGCAAGGAGGGGCTCATGAACACTGAAGCTTCCTTT.